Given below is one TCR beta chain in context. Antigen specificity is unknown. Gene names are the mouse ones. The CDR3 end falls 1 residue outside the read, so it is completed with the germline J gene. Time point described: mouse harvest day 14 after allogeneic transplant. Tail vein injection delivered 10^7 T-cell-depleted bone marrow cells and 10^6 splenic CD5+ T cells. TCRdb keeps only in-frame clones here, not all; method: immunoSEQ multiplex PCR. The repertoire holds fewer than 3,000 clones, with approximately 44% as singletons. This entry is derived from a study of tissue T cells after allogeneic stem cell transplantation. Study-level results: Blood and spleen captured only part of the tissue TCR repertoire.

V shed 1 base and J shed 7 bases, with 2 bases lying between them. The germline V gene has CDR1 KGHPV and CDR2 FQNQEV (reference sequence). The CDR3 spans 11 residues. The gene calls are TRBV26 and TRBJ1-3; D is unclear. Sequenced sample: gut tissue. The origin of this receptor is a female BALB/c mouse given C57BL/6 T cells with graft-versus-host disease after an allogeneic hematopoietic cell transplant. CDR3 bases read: TGTGCCAGCAGTCTGTGGAATACGCTCTAT. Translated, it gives CASSLWNTLY. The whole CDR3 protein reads CASSLWNTLYF. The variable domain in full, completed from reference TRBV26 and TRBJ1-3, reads NSKVIQTPRYLVKGQGQKAKMRCIPEKGHPVVFWYQQNKNNEFKFLINFQNQEVLQQIDMTEKRFSAECPSNSPCSLEIQSSEAGDSALYLCASSLWNTLYFGEGSRLIVV.